Given below is one T cell receptor beta chain in context. Antigen specificity is unknown. Caucasian adults living in Nashville, Tennessee, provided all samples. This sample stems from a study of shared clonotypes between healthy human individuals. The wider study: Three plates each covered CD4 naive and memory; CD8 naive two, CD8 memory one. Study observations and caveats: Incomplete sequencing of sorted subsets was indicated by rarefaction despite large depth. Sharing across four donors was highest in naive CD4 (roughly 5%) and lowest in memory CD8 (roughly 0.4%).

V trimming: 7 bases; J trimming: 10 bases; junction bases outside the gene matches: 10. CDR1 MDHEN and CDR2 SYDVKM come from the germline V gene. The CDR3 covers 14 residues. The data were produced by immunoSEQ multiplex PCR, yet TCRdb's version contains in-frame clones alone and is incomplete. The sample has fewer than 3 million clones, under 95% seen once. This chain links TRBV28 with TRBJ2-1; 10 positions match TRBD2. The sequenced sample was naive CD4+ T cells from PBMCs. Subset specified: CD45RA+ positively selected. The clonotype was recovered from a man younger than 35 in good health. Some clones in this sample may be carry-over from other donors' samples. CDR3 protein: CASKWASGSGEQFF. CDR3 nucleotide sequence: TGTGCCAGCAAGTGGGCTAGCGGGAGTGGCGAGCAGTTCTTC.